This T cell receptor beta chain was profiled in a study of blood T cell repertoires in COVID-19. Study-wide context: COVID-19 samples from acute and convalescent phases originated in the United States, Italy and Spain. PBMCs, B-cell-depleted T cells, or T cells were the source of the cDNA or gDNA that made up the material.

Germline CDR1 is SGHDN and CDR2 is FVKESK. The CDR3 runs to 15 residues. V lost 1 base to trimming and J lost 6 bases, with 12 bases between them. Authors' analysis steps: Using reference gene primer amplification, nucleated cell counts were estimated. Measured with immunoSEQ multiplex PCR; TCRdb has only the in-frame clones, and not every one. Clone size and the V and J calls come from that table; the DNA yielded D and trimming. Altogether some 200,000 clones are present, around 84% being singletons, with the ten largest covering around 15%. J is TRBJ1-4 and V is TRBV14; D not resolved. Input material: peripheral blood. The TCR comes from a man aged 30-40 years with active or convalescent COVID-19. The CDR3 region has the DNA TGTGCCAGCAGCCAAGGGCTCGGGAAGGATGAAAAACTGTTTTTT. This codes for CASSQGLGKDEKLFF.